The 26 T cell receptor beta chains in this list originate from one sample, sequenced in a study of human T cells and chemical hapten exposure. In TCRdb, the RACE reads were re-called with MiXCR into one record per CDR3 protein. The table has around 250,000 distinct CDR3 sequences, roughly 8.9% seen once. Time point specified: pre-sensitization, week 0. Indicated treatment: therapeutic diphenylcyclopropenone sensitization with weekly scalp DPC. The sample was whole blood, taken in connection with sensitization to the hapten diphenylcyclopropenone (DPC). Every receptor here comes from a woman aged 40 to 55 with alopecia areata. Some clones in this sample may be carry-over from other donors' samples.

The chain uses TRBV2 and TRBJ1-5; D not certain. V was shortened by 4 bases and J by 7 bases, with 11 bases between the two germline ends. Germline-derived CDR1 and CDR2 are SNHLY and FYNNEI. The CDR3 has 13 residues. CDR3 sequence (DNA): TGTGCCAGCAGTGTGGTTGAAGAGCAGCCCCAGCATTTT. It yields the protein CASSVVEEQPQHF. Combining the CDR3 with reference TRBV2 and TRBJ1-5 gives the whole variable domain EPEVTQTPSHQVTQMGQEVILRCVPISNHLYFYWYRQILGQKVEFLVSFYNNEISEKSEIFDDQFSVERPDGSNFTLKIRSTKLEDSAMYFCASSVVEEQPQHFGDGTRLSIL.

In this sample, this clonotype turned up a few times. This chain connects TRBV9 to TRBJ2-2, with no clear D. The CDR3 consists of 13 residues. CDR1 and CDR2 from the germline V gene are SGDLS and YYNGEE. V shed 3 bases and J shed 5 bases, with 8 bases lying between them. CDR3 region: CASSATATGELFF. In DNA form, the CDR3 reads TGTGCCAGCAGCGCCACGGCAACCGGGGAGCTGTTTTTT.

A few counts support this clonotype. The chain joins TRBV24-1 to TRBJ2-1; D perhaps matches TRBD1 (5 bases). CDR3 length: 15 residues. The germline V gene has CDR1 KGHDR and CDR2 SFDVKD. The germline V and J ends were trimmed by 6 bases and 0 bases, with 11 bases remaining between them. The CDR3 sequence is CATSLGQLSYNEQFF. The CDR3 coding sequence is TGTGCCACCAGTCTGGGGCAGCTCTCCTACAATGAGCAGTTCTTC.

This clonotype was seen more than once but under ten times. The chain combines TRBV6-5 with TRBJ1-2; TRBD1 is a possible D gene (6 bases). Germline CDR1 is MNHEY and CDR2 is SVGAGI. Trimming left V 8 bases short and J 8 bases short, with 18 bases between. The CDR3 extends over 13 amino acids. The CDR3, as DNA: TGTGCCAGCGCTCGGGACATCGCGGGGGGCTACACCTTC. Amino acids: CASARDIAGGYTF.

This clonotype has a handful of counts. This chain uses TRBV7-2 with TRBJ2-2; D gene ambiguous. V shed 3 bases and J shed 4 bases, with 9 bases lying between them. In germline, CDR1 is SGHTA, CDR2 FQGNSA. The length of the CDR3 is 14 residues. The CDR3 region is CASSFLTPTGELFF. The CDR3 bases are TGTGCCAGCAGCTTTTTGACGCCCACCGGGGAGCTGTTTTTT.

This clonotype appeared a few times. The chain recombines TRBV14 with TRBJ2-1; possibly TRBD2 for D (5 bases). Deletions cut 4 bases from V and 7 bases from J, with 11 bases between. Germline CDR1 SGHDN, CDR2 FVKESK. The CDR3 extends over 13 amino acids. The CDR3 DNA sequence: TGTGCCAGCAGCCGGCTAGCTTCGAATGAGCAGTTCTTC. The encoded protein is CASSRLASNEQFF.

This clonotype was counted a few times. This rearrangement joins TRBV4-1 to TRBJ2-5; 7 bases map to TRBD1. CDR3 size: 14 residues. J lost 7 bases, V lost 2 bases, and 7 bases had no gene match. The germline V gene encodes CDR1 MGHRA and CDR2 YSYEKL. CDR3 amino acids: CASSQPGTVSTQYF. The DNA for the CDR3 is TGCGCCAGCAGCCAACCCGGGACAGTCTCGACCCAGTACTTC.

This clonotype was observed many times. This chain uses TRBV12-3 or TRBV12-4 with TRBJ1-5; TRBD1 is a possible D gene (5 bases). V was clipped by 5 bases and J by 5 bases, with 10 bases between them. The CDR3 totals 13 residues. The chain's CDR3 is CASSPGPYQPQHF. The CDR3 nucleotides read TGTGCCAGCAGTCCGGGGCCTTATCAGCCCCAGCATTTT.

The CDR3 region is CAALGGNADTQYF. Here the CDR3 DNA reads TGTGCTGCTCTTGGGGGAAACGCAGATACGCAGTATTTT. This chain joins TRBV6-5 and TRBJ2-3; D tentatively reads TRBD1 or TRBD2 (5 bases each). The CDR3 has 13 amino acids. The germline CDR1 and CDR2 sequences are MNHEY and SVGAGI.

This clonotype was picked up a small number of times. J is TRBJ2-7 and V is TRBV27; 7 nucleotides align to TRBD2. The CDR3 runs 14 residues. Per the germline V gene, CDR1 is MNHEY and CDR2 is SMNVEV (reference sequence). V gave up 5 bases and J gave up 2 bases; unmatched junction bases: 6. For the CDR3, the DNA is TGTGCCAGCAGTCCTTTGGCGGGAGCCTACGAGCAGTACTTC. Its translation is CASSPLAGAYEQYF.

V and J are TRBV3-1 and TRBJ2-5; D is undetermined. Germline V gene data show CDR1 as LGHDT and CDR2 as YNNKEL (reference sequence). V was trimmed by 0 bases and J by 5 bases, leaving 13 bases between them. This CDR3 comprises 15 residues. DNA of the CDR3: TGTGCCAGCAGCCAAGATGTATCCGCCCTGGAGACCCAGTACTTC. Translated, it gives CASSQDVSALETQYF.

This clonotype was observed at least ten times. The rearrangement joins TRBV10-3 to TRBJ2-3; unclear D gene. The V end lost 0 bases, the J end lost 1 base, and 5 bases lay between the germline ends. The CDR3 extends over 14 amino acids. CDR1 and CDR2 from the germline V gene are ENHRY and SYGVKD. This CDR3 reads CAISESSGTDTQYF. The DNA for the CDR3 is TGTGCCATCAGTGAGTCAAGCGGCACAGATACGCAGTATTTT.

Only one count was recorded for this clonotype. This chain connects TRBV4-1 to TRBJ2-1; D gene ambiguous. This CDR3 is built from 13 residues. Trimming stripped 5 bases from V and 1 base from J, with 6 bases between. Germline assignment: CDR1 MGHRA and CDR2 YSYEKL. CDR3 amino acids: CASSRVSYNEQFF. DNA of the CDR3: TGCGCCAGCAGCAGGGTTTCCTACAATGAGCAGTTCTTC.

This clonotype was seen only a few times. This sequence joins TRBV5-1 and TRBJ2-7; D call uncertain. The length of the CDR3 is 14 residues. CDR1 and CDR2 (germline): SGHRS, YFSETQ. The germline V and J ends were trimmed by 7 bases and 2 bases, with 16 bases remaining between them. This CDR3 is CASGWKGYPYEQYF. CDR3 sequence (DNA): TGCGCCAGCGGATGGAAGGGTTACCCCTACGAGCAGTACTTC.

In this sample, this clonotype turned up a few times. The rearrangement uses TRBV10-3 and TRBJ2-5, with D possibly TRBD2 on 6 matching bases. The length of the CDR3 is 16 residues. Germline V CDR1 and CDR2: ENHRY, SYGVKD. V was clipped by 3 bases and J by 5 bases, with 19 bases between them. This chain's CDR3 is CAISDGRPTAQETQYF. In nucleotides, the CDR3 is TGTGCCATCAGTGATGGGAGGCCAACCGCCCAGGAGACCCAGTACTTC.

The V gene is TRBV12-3 or TRBV12-4, the J gene TRBJ1-6; TRBD1 aligns across 7 bases. The ends lost 2 bases at V and 5 bases at J; junction bases unmatched: 3. The CDR3 is 15 amino acids. The CDR3, as DNA: TGTGCCAGCAGTTTATTTGGGACAGATAATTCACCCCTCCACTTT. Translating it yields CASSLFGTDNSPLHF.

The chain has TRBV5-8 and TRBJ1-5; 7 bases match TRBD1. V lost 4 bases, J lost 6 bases, and 4 bases stayed unmatched. The germline gives CDR1 SGHTS, CDR2 YDEGEE. CDR3 length equals 13 residues. CDR3 DNA: TGTGCCAGCAGCCCAGGGGGACGTCAGCCCCAGCATTTT. It specifies CASSPGGRQPQHF.

The chain carries TRBV9 and TRBJ2-5; 9 positions agree with TRBD2. This CDR3 comprises 17 residues. With 1 base clipped from V and 0 bases from J, the junction kept 7 bases outside the gene matches. Germline V gives CDR1 SGDLS, CDR2 YYNGEE. The CDR3 is CASSVHEAGGYQETQYF. The CDR3 nucleotides are TGTGCCAGCAGCGTACATGAGGCGGGAGGGTACCAAGAGACCCAGTACTTC.

This clonotype occurred a few times. The J gene is TRBJ2-1, the V gene TRBV5-6, with 9 bases lining up with TRBD2. CDR1 is SGHDT, CDR2 YYEEEE, per germline. This CDR3 is 16 amino acids long. Losses at the gene ends were 5 bases for V and 3 bases for J; bases not matched to a gene: 9. CDR3 amino acids: CASRELAGNYYNEQFF. DNA for the CDR3: TGTGCCAGCAGGGAACTAGCGGGTAACTACTACAATGAGCAGTTCTTC.

This clonotype was observed once. In DNA, the CDR3 is TGCGCCAGCAGCCAAGATCTCCTTAGCGGGGGTAACACCGGGGAGCTGTTTTTT. Its translation: CASSQDLLSGGNTGELFF. The chain combines TRBV4-3 with TRBJ2-2; 9 nucleotides line up with TRBD2. V shed 0 bases and J 2 bases; nucleotides not matched to a gene: 7. CDR3 length: 18 amino acids. Germline V gives CDR1 LGHNA, CDR2 YSLEER.

This sequence joins TRBV6-5 and TRBJ2-3; 10 nucleotides align to TRBD2. With V trimmed by 6 bases and J by 4 bases, 16 bases remained unmatched. Germline loops: CDR1 MNHEY, CDR2 SVGAGI. The CDR3 has 18 residues. The CDR3 loop reads CASSPGTSDPLRADTQYF. CDR3 DNA: TGTGCCAGCAGCCCGGGGACTAGCGACCCTCTGCGCGCAGATACGCAGTATTTT.

The rearrangement uses TRBV28 and TRBJ2-3; the D is unclear. V lost 8 bases to trimming and J lost 4 bases, with 10 bases between them. The germline gives CDR1 MDHEN, CDR2 SYDVKM. CDR3 length equals 12 residues. The CDR3 region has the DNA TGTGCCAGCGTCCGGACGCCAGATACGCAGTATTTT. Amino acid sequence: CASVRTPDTQYF.

In its sample, this clonotype was seen a few times. The J gene is TRBJ2-1, the V gene TRBV24-1, with 9 positions matching TRBD1. CDR3 size: 15 residues. Germline assignment: CDR1 KGHDR and CDR2 SFDVKD. V lost 3 bases and J lost 6; bases outside the gene matches: 5. CDR3 sequence: CATSDNRDRANEQFF. The CDR3 nucleotides read TGTGCCACCAGTGATAACCGGGACAGGGCCAATGAGCAGTTCTTC.

This clonotype was picked up a small number of times. This chain uses TRBV7-3 with TRBJ1-1; D gene uncertain. The germline V gene encodes CDR1 SGHTA and CDR2 FQGTGA. The CDR3 has 15 amino acids. V lost 2 bases, J lost 1 base, and 11 bases lay in between. The CDR3, as DNA: TGTGCCAGCAGCTTACTGGGAGTTCAGAACACTGAAGCTTTCTTT. This translates into CASSLLGVQNTEAFF.

This clonotype showed up just a few times. The J gene is TRBJ2-7, the V gene TRBV6-1; 8 bases agree with TRBD1. CDR1 and CDR2 from the germline V gene are MNHNS and SASEGT. The CDR3 is 14 amino acids. V lost 2 bases, J lost 5 bases, and 5 bases stayed unmatched. The CDR3, as DNA: TGTGCCAGCAGTGAACCCGGACAGGGCGACGAGCAGTACTTC. It specifies CASSEPGQGDEQYF.

This clonotype was seen many times. Here the CDR3 DNA reads TGTGCCAGCAGCTCACATCAGACAGGGCTAAGGAACACCATATATTTT. It codes for CASSSHQTGLRNTIYF. This chain connects TRBV11-2 to TRBJ1-3; 7 bases line up with TRBD1. Germline V lookup: CDR1 SGHAT, CDR2 FQNNGV. With 4 bases clipped from V and 7 bases from J, the junction kept 13 bases outside the gene matches. This CDR3 comprises 16 residues.